This T cell receptor (beta chain) was obtained from a study of cytomegalovirus exposure and HLA in healthy donors. Method: immunoSEQ multiplex PCR; TCRdb's copy keeps in-frame clones and lacks some. The sample carries about 110,000 clones, 70% to 85% recorded once. Germline V gene data show CDR1 as MGHRA and CDR2 as YSYEKL. Trimming removed 5 bases from V and 6 bases from J, with 12 bases in between. This CDR3 contains 13 residues. The chain has TRBV4-1 and TRBJ2-3; D not certain. The origin of this receptor is a woman younger than 35 in good health and CMV-seronegative. Sequencing input: PBMCs. DNA for the CDR3: TGCGCCAGCAGCGATATGTCCGCGGATACGCAGTATTTT. It codes for CASSDMSADTQYF.